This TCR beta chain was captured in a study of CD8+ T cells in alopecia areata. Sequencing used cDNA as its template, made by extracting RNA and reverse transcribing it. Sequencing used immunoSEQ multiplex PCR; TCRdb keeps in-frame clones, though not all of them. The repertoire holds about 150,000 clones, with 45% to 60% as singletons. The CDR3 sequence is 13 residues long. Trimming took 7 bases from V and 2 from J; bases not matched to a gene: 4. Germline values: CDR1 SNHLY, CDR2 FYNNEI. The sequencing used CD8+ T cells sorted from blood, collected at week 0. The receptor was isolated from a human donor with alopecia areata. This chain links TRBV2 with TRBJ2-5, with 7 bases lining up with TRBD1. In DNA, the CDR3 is TGTGCCAGCATTGGGACAGAACAAGAGACCCAGTACTTC. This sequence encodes CASIGTEQETQYF.